This entry is about one TCR beta chain. The data were obtained in a study of control samples from healthy donors and cancer patients. Sequencing was performed with immunoSEQ multiplex PCR; in TCRdb, only in-frame clones are kept and a portion is missing. The sample yields approximately 120,000 clones, 80% to 95% seen once. Germline V lookup: CDR1 SGHNT, CDR2 YYREEE (reference sequence). Losses at the gene ends were 3 bases for V and 0 bases for J; bases not matched to a gene: 5. The CDR3 totals 17 residues. The genes are TRBV5-4 and TRBJ2-2, with TRBD2 matching 10 bases. The material sequenced was PBMCs. This sequence originates from a man at least 80 years old with head and neck cancer. The CDR3 spells CASSSDSGGTNTGELFF. The CDR3, as DNA: TGTGCCAGCAGCTCGGATAGCGGGGGGACGAACACCGGGGAGCTGTTTTTT.